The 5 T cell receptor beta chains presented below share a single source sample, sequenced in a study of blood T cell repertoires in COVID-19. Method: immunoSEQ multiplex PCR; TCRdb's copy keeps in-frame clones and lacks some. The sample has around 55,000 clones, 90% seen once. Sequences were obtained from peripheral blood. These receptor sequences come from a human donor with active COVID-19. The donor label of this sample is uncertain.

The DNA of the CDR3 is TGTGCCAGCAGCAGAGAGGAAGGGACAGGGTACAATGAGCAGTTCTTC. Translated: CASSREEGTGYNEQFF. The chain employs TRBV5-6 and TRBJ2-1; TRBD1 matches 9 bases. Germline trimming cut 4 bases from V and 4 bases from J; bases unmatched to any gene: 9. The CDR3 loop spans 16 amino acids. The germline V gene encodes CDR1 SGHDT and CDR2 YYEEEE. Using reference TRBV5-6 and TRBJ2-1 for the parts outside the CDR3, the full variable domain is DAGVTQSPTHLIKTRGQQVTLRCSPKSGHDTVSWYQQALGQGPQFIFQYYEEEERQRGNFPDRFSGHQFPNYSSELNVNALLLGDSALYLCASSREEGTGYNEQFFGPGTRLTVL.

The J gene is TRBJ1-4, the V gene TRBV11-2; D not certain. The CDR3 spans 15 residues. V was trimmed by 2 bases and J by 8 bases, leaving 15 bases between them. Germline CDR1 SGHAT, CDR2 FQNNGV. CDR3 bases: TGTGCCAGCAGCTTAATGAGGCCGGGAGAAGAAAAACTGTTTTTT. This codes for CASSLMRPGEEKLFF.

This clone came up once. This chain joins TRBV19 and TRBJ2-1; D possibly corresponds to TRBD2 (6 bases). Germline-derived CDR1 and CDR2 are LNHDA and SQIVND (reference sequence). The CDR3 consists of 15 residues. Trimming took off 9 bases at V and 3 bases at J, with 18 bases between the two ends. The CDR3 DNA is TGTGCCAGCCGATCGGGGTGGAGGGACTACAATGAGCAGTTCTTC. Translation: CASRSGWRDYNEQFF.

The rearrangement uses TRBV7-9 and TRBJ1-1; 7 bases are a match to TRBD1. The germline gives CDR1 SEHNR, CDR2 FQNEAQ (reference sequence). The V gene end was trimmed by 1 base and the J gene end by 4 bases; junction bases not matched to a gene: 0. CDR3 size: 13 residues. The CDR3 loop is CASSLDRGTEAFF. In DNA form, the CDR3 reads TGTGCCAGCAGCTTAGACAGGGGCACTGAAGCTTTCTTT. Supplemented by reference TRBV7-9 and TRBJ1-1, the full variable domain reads DTGVSQNPRHKITKRGQNVTFRCDPISEHNRLYWYRQTLGQGPEFLTYFQNEAQLEKSRLLSDRFSAERPKGSFSTLEIQRTEQGDSAMYLCASSLDRGTEAFFGQGTRLTVV.

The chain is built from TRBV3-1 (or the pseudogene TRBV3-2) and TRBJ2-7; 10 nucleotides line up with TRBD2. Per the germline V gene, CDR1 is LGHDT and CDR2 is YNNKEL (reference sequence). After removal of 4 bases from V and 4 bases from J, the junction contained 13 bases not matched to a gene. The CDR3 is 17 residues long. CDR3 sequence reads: CASSPLRRAGGSYEQYF. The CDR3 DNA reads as TGTGCCAGCAGCCCGTTACGTCGAGCGGGAGGGTCATACGAGCAGTACTTC.